This note documents a single TCR beta chain sequence. This entry is derived from a study of regulatory T cells in long-lasting Graves disease. The TCR beta library used iRepertoire HTBI primers with Arm-PCR amplification of CDR3. TCRdb used MiXCR to reprocess the multiplex PCR reads, holding one entry per CDR3 protein. The sample consists of some 420,000 distinct CDR3 sequences, roughly 23% of them appearing once. The sample's time point: persistent/refractory GD, antithyroid drugs over 5 years with positive TRAb. PBMC-extracted RNA yielded the TCR library. The germline V gene encodes CDR1 SQVTM and CDR2 ANQGSEA. V shed 5 bases, J shed 6 bases, and the junction held 9 bases outside the gene matches. The CDR3 is 14 amino acids.

This TCR was recovered from a female donor with Graves disease. Here the sequenced sample was peripheral blood mononuclear cells (PBMCs), taken when the disease was refractory, from a patient treated with antithyroid drugs. V and J are TRBV29-1 and TRBJ2-2; 7 bases align to TRBD1. The CDR3 DNA follows: TGCAGCGTTAGACAGGGTCGGGTTCCCGGGGAGCTGTTTTTT. It translates to CSVRQGRVPGELFF.